Below are 4 T cell receptor beta chains sequenced from a single sample in a study of blood T cell repertoires in COVID-19. Libraries were prepared by immunoSEQ multiplex PCR; TCRdb keeps only in-frame clonotypes and omits some of them. The sample carries hundreds of thousands of clones, about 88% recorded once. Specimen: peripheral blood. All receptors derive from a human donor in a cohort sampled during active COVID-19.

The chain has TRBV7-2 and TRBJ2-2, with 7 bases fitting TRBD2. The CDR3 covers 15 residues. Germline values: CDR1 SGHTA, CDR2 FQGNSA. V lost 7 bases and J lost 4; bases outside the gene matches: 9. CDR3 bases: TGTGCCAGCACTTCCCTAGCGGTGGGCACCGGGGAGCTGTTTTTT. Residues: CASTSLAVGTGELFF.

This clone was recorded at least ten times. The gene calls are TRBV6-4 and TRBJ2-3, with a weak D call TRBD2 (7 bases). Trimming stripped 3 bases from V and 1 base from J, with 11 bases between. Germline CDR1 and CDR2: MRHNA and SNTAGT. CDR3 length: 15 residues. Written as DNA, the CDR3 is TGTGCCAGCAGTGAAAGGGGGGGAGGCACAGATACGCAGTATTTT. Amino acid sequence: CASSERGGGTDTQYF.

The V gene is TRBV27, the J gene TRBJ2-7, with 10 bases that match TRBD1. Germline V gives CDR1 MNHEY, CDR2 SMNVEV (reference sequence). V gave up 1 base and J gave up 5 bases; unmatched junction bases: 5. The CDR3 runs 15 residues. The CDR3 is CASSLWGTGVDEQYF. The CDR3 nucleotides are TGTGCCAGCAGTTTATGGGGGACAGGGGTCGACGAGCAGTACTTC.

The chain combines TRBV7-8 with TRBJ2-4; TRBD1 agrees at 8 bases. CDR1 and CDR2 from the germline V gene are SGHVS and FQNEAQ. The V segment lost 5 bases and the J segment 9 bases; nucleotides outside the gene matches: 6. The CDR3 has 13 amino acids. DNA for the CDR3: TGTGCCAGCAGCAACGGACAGGGTTTCATTCAGTACTTC. Its translation: CASSNGQGFIQYF.